These T cell receptor beta chains were read from a single sample in a study of identical twins. TCRdb reanalysed the 5' RACE reads using MiXCR and keeps one entry per CDR3 protein. The sample contains about 690,000 distinct CDR3 sequences, 5.5% to 6.5% of which appear only once. Sequenced sample: naive T cells sorted from blood. The receptors stem from a man younger than 35 in good health. Each CDR3 is given with its conserved first and last residue. The D gene is left open where the match is weak. A clone size is listed for some rows: how often the clone was seen (once, few, many), or a class if it is expanded.

13	NA	NA	TRBJ1-1	TRBV7-9	TGTGCCAGCAGCTCAGATTGGGCCACTGAAGCTTTCTTT	CASSSDWATEAFF
12	many	NA	TRBJ1-1	TRBV12-3/TRBV12-4	TGTGCCAGCAGTTTTGCTATGACTGAAGCTTTCTTT	CASSFAMTEAFF
17	many	NA	TRBJ2-3	TRBV12-3/TRBV12-4	TGTGCCAGCAGTTTAGCGCCCTACAGGCGGAAGACAGATACGCAGTATTTT	CASSLAPYRRKTDTQYF
17	many	TRBD1	TRBJ1-6	TRBV25-1	TGTGCCAGCAGTGATTGGGTATCGACAGGGGCAGATTCACCCCTCCACTTT	CASSDWVSTGADSPLHF
15	many	TRBD1	TRBJ2-7	TRBV12-3/TRBV12-4	TGTGCCAGCACCCCCAAGGGACAGGGGGCTTACGAGCAGTACTTC	CASTPKGQGAYEQYF
14	few	NA	TRBJ2-3	TRBV5-1	TGCGCCAGCAGCTCAGCCTCCGGGGCCTATACGCAGTATTTT	CASSSASGAYTQYF
12	few	NA	TRBJ2-7	TRBV5-1	TGCGCCAGCAGCTTGGATCAGGACGAGCAGTACTTC	CASSLDQDEQYF
15	NA	TRBD1	TRBJ2-1	TRBV7-2	TGTGCCAGCAGCCTTGACAGGGGGCACTACAATGAGCAGTTCTTC	CASSLDRGHYNEQFF
14	few	NA	TRBJ2-7	TRBV7-9	TGTGCCAGCAGCTTAGAATTGCCCTCCTACGAGCAGTACTTC	CASSLELPSYEQYF
17	many	NA	TRBJ2-1	TRBV24-1	TGTGCCACCAGTGGCGTTTTAGGCAGGGCTCCCTACAATGAGCAGTTCTTC	CATSGVLGRAPYNEQFF
15	NA	TRBD2	TRBJ2-2	TRBV6-2/TRBV6-3	TGTGCCAGCAGCTGGGGGGGACTTATCACCGGGGAGCTGTTTTTT	CASSWGGLITGELFF
16	few	NA	TRBJ2-2	TRBV7-9	TGTGCCAGCACCTTGATAGGGGGGAGGAACACCGGGGAGCTGTTTTTT	CASTLIGGRNTGELFF
15	NA	NA	TRBJ2-7	TRBV19	TGTGCCAGTAGTATAGGTCTAGCTGAGACCTACGAGCAGTACTTC	CASSIGLAETYEQYF
12	NA	NA	TRBJ1-5	TRBV7-2	TGTGCCAGCAGCCCTATGTATCAGCCCCAGCATTTT	CASSPMYQPQHF
15	many	TRBD2	TRBJ2-3	TRBV5-1	TGCGCCAGCAGCTTAAGCGGGATAAGCACAGATACGCAGTATTTT	CASSLSGISTDTQYF
15	many	TRBD2	TRBJ2-3	TRBV5-4	TGTGCCAGCAGCCAACTAGCGGGGCAGGGAGATACGCAGTATTTT	CASSQLAGQGDTQYF
17	NA	TRBD2	TRBJ2-3	TRBV12-3/TRBV12-4	TGTGCCAGCAGCCGCGCCCGCCTAGCGGGTTACACAGATACGCAGTATTTT	CASSRARLAGYTDTQYF
15	NA	NA	TRBJ1-5	TRBV30	TGTGCCTGGAGGCCCGGACCACGGGGGAACCAGCCCCAGCATTTT	CAWRPGPRGNQPQHF
16	many	NA	TRBJ2-1	TRBV7-2	TGTGCCAGCAGCTTAGGCCGAGGCAGGGGGAGGAGTGAGCAGTTCTTC	CASSLGRGRGRSEQFF
14	many	TRBD1	TRBJ2-1	TRBV5-6	TGTGCCAGCAGCGTAGAAGCCCCAGGGGGTGAGCAGTTCTTC	CASSVEAPGGEQFF
13	NA	TRBD1	TRBJ1-1	TRBV19	TGTGCCAGTAGCCTCCGGGACAGCACTGAAGCTTTCTTT	CASSLRDSTEAFF
15	NA	TRBD1	TRBJ1-4	TRBV18	TGTGCCAGCTCACGGTCGGGACAGGGGAATGAAAAACTGTTTTTT	CASSRSGQGNEKLFF
18	few	TRBD1	TRBJ1-2	TRBV5-1	TGCGCCAGCAGCTTAACTTGGGACAGGATGGCGATGGGCTATGGCTACACCTTC	CASSLTWDRMAMGYGYTF
15	many	TRBD1	TRBJ2-2	TRBV20-1	TGCAGTGCTAGAGATCCGGGACAGGGGAACGTGGAGCTGTTTTTT	CSARDPGQGNVELFF
12	many	NA	TRBJ1-5	TRBV12-3/TRBV12-4	TGTGCCAGCAGTTTTTTCGGTCAGCCCCAGCATTTT	CASSFFGQPQHF
13	many	TRBD2	TRBJ2-1	TRBV19	TGTGCCAGCGGGGCTAGCGGGAGTGGAGAGCAGTTCTTC	CASGASGSGEQFF
13	many	NA	TRBJ2-3	TRBV5-1	TGCGCCAGCAGCTTGGTAGATGGAGATACGCAGTATTTT	CASSLVDGDTQYF
14	many	NA	TRBJ2-2	TRBV7-6	TGTGCCAGCAGCTCCCTGGCGGACACCGGGGAGCTGTTTTTT	CASSSLADTGELFF
13	many	NA	TRBJ2-1	TRBV15	TGTGCCACCAGCAGAGACCAGGATGGTGAGCAGTTCTTC	CATSRDQDGEQFF
17	many	TRBD2	TRBJ2-5	TRBV5-1	TGCGCCAGCAGCTTGATCCAAACTAGCGGGAGTGGAGAGACCCAGTACTTC	CASSLIQTSGSGETQYF
12	many	NA	TRBJ2-7	TRBV30	TGTGCCTGGAGTACGGGTAACTACGAGCAGTACTTC	CAWSTGNYEQYF
18	NA	NA	TRBJ2-3	TRBV11-1	TGTGCCAGCAGCGTTAGAGGTAGTGAAGGACAGAGCACAGATACGCAGTATTTT	CASSVRGSEGQSTDTQYF
15	few	NA	TRBJ2-5	TRBV9	TGTGCCAGCAGCGTAGTGGTAGGATACCAAGAGACCCAGTACTTC	CASSVVVGYQETQYF
17	many	TRBD2	TRBJ2-1	TRBV28	TGTGCCAGTTTTAAAAGGCAGGGACTAGCGGTTTACAATGAGCAGTTCTTC	CASFKRQGLAVYNEQFF
17	many	NA	TRBJ1-6	TRBV21-1	TGTGCCAGCAGCAAACTTTGCACTTGCGGGGATAATTCACCCCTCCACTTT	CASSKLCTCGDNSPLHF
17	NA	NA	TRBJ2-6	TRBV7-9	TGTGCCAGCAGCTTAGAAGGGTTAAGTACTGGGGCCAACGTCCTGACTTTC	CASSLEGLSTGANVLTF
12	NA	NA	TRBJ1-1	TRBV5-1	TGCGCCAGCAGCTTGGGAGGGGGGCGCGCTTTCTTT	CASSLGGGRAFF
13	many	NA	TRBJ1-5	TRBV12-3/TRBV12-4	TGTGCCAGCAGTTTAAGTATGAATCAGCCCCAGCATTTT	CASSLSMNQPQHF
14	few	TRBD2	TRBJ2-3	TRBV7-9	TGTGCCCGAACTCTAGCGGGAGACCCAGATACGCAGTATTTT	CARTLAGDPDTQYF
15	many	NA	TRBJ2-2	TRBV12-3/TRBV12-4	TGTGCCAGCAGTTTAAGCCAGGGAGGCACCGGGGAGCTGTTTTTT	CASSLSQGGTGELFF
16	many	NA	TRBJ2-1	TRBV10-3	TGTGCCATCAGTGAGATGGCGGGACCCTCCTACAATGAGCAGTTCTTC	CAISEMAGPSYNEQFF
18	NA	NA	TRBJ1-5	TRBV20-1	TGCAGTGCTAGAGATCTTTCCCCCAACACCGCCAGCAATCAGCCCCAGCATTTT	CSARDLSPNTASNQPQHF
15	few	NA	TRBJ1-5	TRBV7-8	TGTGCCAGCGGGACCGACGGGACGGGCCATCAGCCCCAGCATTTT	CASGTDGTGHQPQHF
17	NA	TRBD2	TRBJ2-1	TRBV19	TGTGCCAGTAGTATAGAGAACCTAGCGGGAGGTGGGGATGAGCAGTTCTTC	CASSIENLAGGGDEQFF
15	many	NA	TRBJ2-3	TRBV5-1	TGCGCCAGCAGCCAAACGGGACCCAGCACAGATACGCAGTATTTT	CASSQTGPSTDTQYF
13	many	NA	TRBJ2-2	TRBV7-8	TGTGCCAGCAGCTTAGACTGGACCGGGGAGCTGTTTTTT	CASSLDWTGELFF
18	many	TRBD2	TRBJ2-1	TRBV24-1	TGTGCCACCCTAGGGGTAGCGGGAGGCCGAATAATAGACAATGAGCAGTTCTTC	CATLGVAGGRIIDNEQFF
13	many	NA	TRBJ2-3	TRBV7-2	TGTGCCAGCAGCTCAGACTTTGGAGATACGCAGTATTTT	CASSSDFGDTQYF
13	NA	NA	TRBJ2-1	TRBV19	TGTGCCAGTAAGAAACGGGCGTACAATGAGCAGTTCTTC	CASKKRAYNEQFF
12	NA	NA	TRBJ2-5	TRBV7-2	TGTGCCAGCAGCTGGCAGGACAGATCCCTTTCCTTC	CASSWQDRSLSF
16	many	TRBD2	TRBJ2-1	TRBV20-1	TGCAGTGCTAGAGGACGCCTCCGGGAGGACTACAATGAGCAGTTCTTC	CSARGRLREDYNEQFF
13	many	NA	TRBJ2-2	TRBV5-6	TGTGCCAGCAGCTTCACTTCTCCCGGGGAGCTGTTTTTT	CASSFTSPGELFF
17	NA	TRBD1	TRBJ2-2	TRBV19	TGTGCCAGTAGTATGGCCCCGACAGGGCTGAACACCGGGGAGCTGTTTTTT	CASSMAPTGLNTGELFF
17	many	NA	TRBJ2-2	TRBV27	TGTGCCAGCAGTTTATCGCGGGGAGTACAACGTGGCGGGGAGCTGTTTTTT	CASSLSRGVQRGGELFF
15	NA	NA	TRBJ1-5	TRBV20-1	TGCAGTGCTAGCCGGGAGGGGGGAGGCAATCAGCCCCAGCATTTT	CSASREGGGNQPQHF
12	many	NA	TRBJ1-6	TRBV27	TGTGCCAGCAGCCCAGGGGATTCACCCCTCCACTTT	CASSPGDSPLHF
14	many	NA	TRBJ2-3	TRBV20-1	TGCAGTGCTAGAGGCCAGGATTACACAGATACGCAGTATTTT	CSARGQDYTDTQYF
14	many	TRBD1	TRBJ1-5	TRBV16	TGTGCCAGCAGCCAAACAGGGGGCAATCAGCCCCAGCATTTT	CASSQTGGNQPQHF
15	few	TRBD1	TRBJ2-1	TRBV20-1	TGCAGTGCTACAGGGGTGGGGCAGGGGGTCGATGAGCAGTTCTTC	CSATGVGQGVDEQFF
15	many	TRBD2	TRBJ2-3	TRBV28	TGCGCCAGCAGCCCCCTAGCGGGACTAACGGATACGCAGTATTTT	CASSPLAGLTDTQYF